This entry is about one TCR beta chain. The record originates from a study of control samples from healthy donors and cancer patients. Germline V CDR1 and CDR2: LNHDA, SQIVND (reference sequence). CDR3 length: 13 amino acids. V dropped 4 bases and J dropped 7 bases, with 13 bases sitting between them. Produced via immunoSEQ multiplex PCR; TCRdb's table is partial and in-frame only. Here the sample spans some 140,000 clones, approximately 90% being singletons. The chain is built from TRBV19 and TRBJ1-2, with D possibly being TRBD1 (6 bases). Sequencing input: blood. The TCR was taken from a woman aged 25 to 39 in good health. As DNA, the CDR3 is TGTGCCAGTAGTACCCCAGGGGTGTCTGGCTACACCTTC. Encoded protein: CASSTPGVSGYTF.